This entry describes one TCR beta chain. Its specificity is not known. Between the trimmed V and J ends, which lost 5 bases and 3 bases, there was a span of 11 bases. CDR1 and CDR2 from the germline V gene are MGHRA and YSYEKL. This CDR3 is built from 15 residues. The data originate from a study of glioma-infiltrating T cells. Amplification of TCR alpha and beta CDR3 regions from RNA used iRepertoire nested multiplex PCR. MiXCR was run by TCRdb on the multiplex PCR reads, yielding one entry per CDR3 protein. The repertoire holds 150,000 or so distinct CDR3 sequences, with about two fifths as singletons. Findings of the study overall: Above-expected tissue-blood divergence occurred in all gliomas, most in low-grade ones.

What was sequenced was glioma tissue, nonneoplastic brain tissue, or PBMCs (not recorded which). The origin of this receptor is a human donor with low-grade glioma or glioblastoma, undergoing nonglioma brain surgery, or in good health (not recorded which). The chain has TRBV4-1 and TRBJ1-6; D is perhaps TRBD1 (6 bases). The CDR3 here is CASSAVRGYNSPLHF. The CDR3 DNA follows: TGCGCCAGCAGCGCTGTCAGGGGCTATAATTCACCCCTCCACTTT.